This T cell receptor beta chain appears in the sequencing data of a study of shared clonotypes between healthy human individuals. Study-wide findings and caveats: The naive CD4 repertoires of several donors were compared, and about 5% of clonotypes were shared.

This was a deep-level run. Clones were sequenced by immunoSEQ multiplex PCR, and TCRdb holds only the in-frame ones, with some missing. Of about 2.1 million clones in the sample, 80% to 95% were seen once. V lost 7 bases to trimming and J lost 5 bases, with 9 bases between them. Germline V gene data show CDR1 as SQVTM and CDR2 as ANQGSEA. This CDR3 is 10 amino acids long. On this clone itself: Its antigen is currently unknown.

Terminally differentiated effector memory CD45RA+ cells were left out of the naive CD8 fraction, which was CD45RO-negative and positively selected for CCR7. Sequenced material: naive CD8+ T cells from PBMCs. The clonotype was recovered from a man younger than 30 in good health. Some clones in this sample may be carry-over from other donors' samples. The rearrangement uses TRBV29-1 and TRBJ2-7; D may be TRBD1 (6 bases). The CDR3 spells CSAWDNEQYF. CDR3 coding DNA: TGCAGCGCCTGGGACAACGAGCAGTACTTC.